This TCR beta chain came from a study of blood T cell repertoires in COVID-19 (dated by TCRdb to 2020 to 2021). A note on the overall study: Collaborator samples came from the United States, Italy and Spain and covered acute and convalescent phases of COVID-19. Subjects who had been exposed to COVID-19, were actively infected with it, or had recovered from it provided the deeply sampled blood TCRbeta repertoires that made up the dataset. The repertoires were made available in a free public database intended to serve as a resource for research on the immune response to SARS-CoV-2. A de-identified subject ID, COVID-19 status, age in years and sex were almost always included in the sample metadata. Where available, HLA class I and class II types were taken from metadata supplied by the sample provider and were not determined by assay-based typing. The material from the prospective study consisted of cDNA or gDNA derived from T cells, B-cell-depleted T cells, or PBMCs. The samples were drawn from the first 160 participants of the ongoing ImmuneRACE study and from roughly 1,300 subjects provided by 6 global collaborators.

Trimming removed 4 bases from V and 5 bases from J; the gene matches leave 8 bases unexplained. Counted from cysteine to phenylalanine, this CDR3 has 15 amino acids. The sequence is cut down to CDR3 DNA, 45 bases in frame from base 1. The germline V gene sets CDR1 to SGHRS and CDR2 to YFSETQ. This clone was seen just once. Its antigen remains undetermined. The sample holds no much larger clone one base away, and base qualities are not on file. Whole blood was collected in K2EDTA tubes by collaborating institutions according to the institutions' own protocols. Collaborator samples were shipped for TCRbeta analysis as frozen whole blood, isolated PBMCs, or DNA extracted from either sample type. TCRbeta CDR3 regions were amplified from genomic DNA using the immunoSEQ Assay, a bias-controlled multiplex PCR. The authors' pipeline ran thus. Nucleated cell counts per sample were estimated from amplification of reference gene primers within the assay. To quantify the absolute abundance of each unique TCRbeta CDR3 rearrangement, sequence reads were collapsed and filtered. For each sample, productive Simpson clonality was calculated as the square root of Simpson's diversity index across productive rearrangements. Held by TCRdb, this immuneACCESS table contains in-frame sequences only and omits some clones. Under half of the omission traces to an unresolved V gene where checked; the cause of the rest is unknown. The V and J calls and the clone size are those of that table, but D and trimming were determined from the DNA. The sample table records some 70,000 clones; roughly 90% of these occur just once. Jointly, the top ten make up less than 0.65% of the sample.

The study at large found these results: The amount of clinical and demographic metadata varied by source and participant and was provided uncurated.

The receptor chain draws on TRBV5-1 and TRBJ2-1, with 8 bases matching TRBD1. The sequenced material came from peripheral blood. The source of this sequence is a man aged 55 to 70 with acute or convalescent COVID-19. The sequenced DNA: TGCGCCAGCAGCCTAGGACAGGGAGCGAACAATGAGCAGTTCTTC. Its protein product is CASSLGQGANNEQFF. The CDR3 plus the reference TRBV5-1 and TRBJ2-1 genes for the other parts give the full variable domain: KAGVTQTPRYLIKTRGQQVTLSCSPISGHRSVSWYQQTPGQGLQFLFEYFSETQRNKGNFPGRFSGRQFSNSRSEMNVSTLELGDSALYLCASSLGQGANNEQFFGPGTRLTVL.